This T cell receptor (beta chain) appears in the sequencing data of a study of T-cell memory formation after mild COVID-19. Study overall: TCR clusters showed largely donor specificity. Study-wide points: The study detected some responding clones in pre-infection memory, suggesting cross-reactive memory joined.

J lost 3 bases, V lost 4 bases, and 5 bases had no gene match. Germline V CDR1 and CDR2: SGHNT, YYREEE (reference sequence). This CDR3 region has 15 residues. In its sample, this clonotype was seen a few times. Its antigen is undetermined. MiXCR, applied by TCRdb to the 5' RACE reads, yields one record per CDR3 protein. The data hold around 200,000 distinct CDR3 sequences, with around 15% observed a single time. The clonotype was recovered from an adult woman who had mild COVID-19 (a few samples of this study predate the infection). Cell type and time point are not known. The chain uses TRBV5-4 and TRBJ2-1, with TRBD1 matching 9 bases. Input material: PBMCs or a T cell subset sorted from them (not recorded which). In nucleotides, the CDR3 is TGTGCCAGCAGCGGGGGACAGGGCGGCTACAATGAGCAGTTCTTC. The encoded protein is CASSGGQGGYNEQFF.